The clone carrying this T cell receptor beta chain was recorded many times. The antigen is unknown. From around 440 ng of RNA, a library with molecular barcoded alpha/delta and beta/gamma adaptors was made. TCRdb re-called the reads with MiXCR, one entry per CDR3 protein. This sample yields 57,000 or so distinct CDR3 sequences, of which approximately 19% are seen a single time; 11% to 15% belongs to the top ten. The data derive from a study of read filtering for tumor transcriptome and immune sequencing. Study outcomes and limitations: IR-seq and RNA-seq agreed better without single-read clonotypes. Around 80% of IR-seq clonotypes had a single read, yet these held roughly 3.8% of reads. Compared with RNA-seq, IR-seq gave much higher clonotype depth and reliability.

Per germline, CDR1 MNHEY and CDR2 SVGAGI. The CDR3 sequence is 15 residues long. The V segment lost 7 bases and the J segment 4 bases; nucleotides outside the gene matches: 6. Sequenced input: a population of CD138-negative cells sorted from bone marrow. This receptor was obtained from a donor at least 40 years old with multiple myeloma. The chain joins TRBV6-5 to TRBJ2-2; 10 bases align to TRBD2. The CDR3 is CASTMTSGRTGELFF. DNA of the CDR3: TGTGCCAGCACCATGACTAGCGGGCGCACCGGGGAGCTGTTTTTT.